This T cell receptor beta chain was identified during a study of cytomegalovirus exposure and HLA in healthy donors. Whole-study context: T cells numbering around 200 million yielded 95 million to 140 million unique TCR beta sequences in an earlier analysis. Overall study results and limits: Association of a missense DCLRE1C variant with TCR beta V- and J-gene trimming was reported in a later analysis. The study labeled 150 to 200 TCR beta chains cytomegalovirus-associated.

There were likely unrecorded immune exposures, though donors were nominally healthy when sampled. The V end was cut by 0 bases, the J end by 5 bases, with 12 bases between. CDR3 length: 14 residues. Germline lookup yields CDR1 SGHDT and CDR2 YYEEEE. As regards this clone: Its antigen is as yet unknown.

PCR involved 60 Vbeta and 13 Jbeta primers. Sequenced by immunoSEQ multiplex PCR; TCRdb stores in-frame clones only, minus some. The sample lists 85,000 to 130,000 clones, 65% to 80% occurring once. The J gene is TRBJ2-7, the V gene TRBV5-6; weak D call: TRBD1 (6 bases). The sequence derives from a woman aged 45-65 years in good health and CMV-seropositive. The source material was PBMCs. The CDR3 here is CASSLVGAQDEQYF. For the CDR3, the DNA is TGTGCCAGCAGCTTGGTGGGGGCGCAGGACGAGCAGTACTTC.